This TCR beta chain appears in the sequencing data of a study of shared clonotypes between healthy human individuals. V lost 6 bases and J 5 bases, leaving 13 bases between the germline ends. This CDR3 is built from 14 residues. From germline, CDR1 is MNHNS and CDR2 SASEGT. The method was immunoSEQ multiplex PCR; TCRdb's version includes in-frame clones alone and lacks a portion of them. The sample includes a few million clones, around nine tenths seen only once; the top ten take around 0.14%. In regard to this clone: The same CDR3 arises from other DNA sequences in this sample as well.

This receptor was obtained from a man between 18 and 29 years old in good health. Material: naive CD4+ T cells sorted from blood. The subset is: CD45RA+ positively selected. The chain recombines TRBV6-1 with TRBJ2-2; TRBD1 might be the D (6 bases). In DNA form, the CDR3 reads TGTGCCAGCAGGTTATCAGGGGCAACCGGGGAGCTGTTTTTT. It is translated as CASRLSGATGELFF.